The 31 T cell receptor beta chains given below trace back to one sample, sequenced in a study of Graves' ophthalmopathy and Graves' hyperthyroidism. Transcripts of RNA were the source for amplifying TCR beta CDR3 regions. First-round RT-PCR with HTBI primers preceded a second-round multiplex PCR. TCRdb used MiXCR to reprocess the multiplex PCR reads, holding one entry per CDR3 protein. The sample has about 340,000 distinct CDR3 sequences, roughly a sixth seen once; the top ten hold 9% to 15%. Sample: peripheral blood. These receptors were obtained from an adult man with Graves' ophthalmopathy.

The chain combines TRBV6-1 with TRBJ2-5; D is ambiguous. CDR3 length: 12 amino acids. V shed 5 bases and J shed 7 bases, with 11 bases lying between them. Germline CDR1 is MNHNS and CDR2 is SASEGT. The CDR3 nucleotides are TGTGCCAGCAGTTTAGAACTACTGACCCAGTACTTC. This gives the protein CASSLELLTQYF.

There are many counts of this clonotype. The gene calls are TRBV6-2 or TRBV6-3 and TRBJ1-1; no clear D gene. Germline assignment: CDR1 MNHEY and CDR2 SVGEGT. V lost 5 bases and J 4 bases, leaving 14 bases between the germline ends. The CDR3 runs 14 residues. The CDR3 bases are TGTGCCAGCAGTGACAAAAACTGGGGCACTGAAGCTTTCTTT. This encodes CASSDKNWGTEAFF.

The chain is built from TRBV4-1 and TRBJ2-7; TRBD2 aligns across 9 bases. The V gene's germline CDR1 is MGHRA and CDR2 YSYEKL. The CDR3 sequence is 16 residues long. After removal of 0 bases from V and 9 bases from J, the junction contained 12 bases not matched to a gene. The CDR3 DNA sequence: TGCGCCAGCAGCCAAGATATTTTGTTAGCGGGGGCGTGGCAGTACTTC. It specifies CASSQDILLAGAWQYF.

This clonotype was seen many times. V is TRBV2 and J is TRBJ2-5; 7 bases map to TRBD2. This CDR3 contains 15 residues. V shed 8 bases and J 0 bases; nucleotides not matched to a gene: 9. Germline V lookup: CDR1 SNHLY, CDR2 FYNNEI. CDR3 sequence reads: CASERDSMYQETQYF. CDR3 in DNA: TGTGCCAGCGAGCGGGATTCGATGTACCAAGAGACCCAGTACTTC.

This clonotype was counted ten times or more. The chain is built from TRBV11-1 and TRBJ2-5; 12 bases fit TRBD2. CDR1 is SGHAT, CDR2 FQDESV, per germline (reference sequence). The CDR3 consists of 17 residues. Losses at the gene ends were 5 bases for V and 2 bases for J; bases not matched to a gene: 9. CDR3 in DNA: TGTGCCAGCAGCCGGAGGACTAGCGGGACCTTACAAGAGACCCAGTACTTC. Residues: CASSRRTSGTLQETQYF.

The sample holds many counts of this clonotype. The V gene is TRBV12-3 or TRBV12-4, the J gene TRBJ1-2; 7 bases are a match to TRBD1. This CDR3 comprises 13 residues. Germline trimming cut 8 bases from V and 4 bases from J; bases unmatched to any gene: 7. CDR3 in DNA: TGTGCCAGCGGCCGGGACAGCTTCTATGGCTACACCTTC. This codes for CASGRDSFYGYTF.

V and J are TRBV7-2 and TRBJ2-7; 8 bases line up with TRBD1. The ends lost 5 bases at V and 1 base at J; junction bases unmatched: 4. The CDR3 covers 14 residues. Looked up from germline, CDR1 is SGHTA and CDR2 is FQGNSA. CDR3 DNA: TGTGCCAGCAGCCCTGGGGACAGGTCCTACGAGCAGTACTTC. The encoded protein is CASSPGDRSYEQYF.

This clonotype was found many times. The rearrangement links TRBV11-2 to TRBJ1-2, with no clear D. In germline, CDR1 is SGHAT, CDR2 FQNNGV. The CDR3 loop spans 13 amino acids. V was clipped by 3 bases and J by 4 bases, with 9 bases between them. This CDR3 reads CASSLSVTYGYTF. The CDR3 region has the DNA TGTGCCAGCAGCTTGTCCGTTACCTATGGCTACACCTTC.

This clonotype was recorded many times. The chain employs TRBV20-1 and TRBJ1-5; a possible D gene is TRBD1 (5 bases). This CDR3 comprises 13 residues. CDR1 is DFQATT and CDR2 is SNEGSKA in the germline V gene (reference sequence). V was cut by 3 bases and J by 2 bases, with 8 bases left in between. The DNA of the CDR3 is TGCAGTGCTAGCGGGGGGGGCAATCAGCCCCAGCATTTT. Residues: CSASGGGNQPQHF.

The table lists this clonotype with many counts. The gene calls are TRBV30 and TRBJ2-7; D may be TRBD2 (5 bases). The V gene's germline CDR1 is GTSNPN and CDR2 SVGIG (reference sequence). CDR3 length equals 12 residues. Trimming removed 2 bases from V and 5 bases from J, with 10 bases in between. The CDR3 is CAWSRIGDEQYF. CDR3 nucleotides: TGTGCCTGGAGTAGGATCGGGGACGAGCAGTACTTC.

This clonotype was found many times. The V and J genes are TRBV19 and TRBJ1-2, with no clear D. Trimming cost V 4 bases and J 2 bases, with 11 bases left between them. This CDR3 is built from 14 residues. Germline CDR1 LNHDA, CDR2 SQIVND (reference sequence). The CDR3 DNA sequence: TGTGCCAGTAGTAGTAATGACGGAAACTATGGCTACACCTTC. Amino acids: CASSSNDGNYGYTF.

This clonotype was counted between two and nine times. CDR3 protein: CASSPWTVGGPNTGELFF. The CDR3 DNA sequence: TGTGCCAGCTCACCCTGGACAGTCGGGGGACCGAACACCGGGGAGCTGTTTTTT. V gene TRBV18 combines with J gene TRBJ2-2; either TRBD1 or TRBD2 may supply D (6 bases each). Trimming shortened V by 3 bases and J by 0 bases, and 17 bases separated the two germline ends. CDR3 length: 18 amino acids. The V gene's germline CDR1 is KGHSH and CDR2 LQKENI.

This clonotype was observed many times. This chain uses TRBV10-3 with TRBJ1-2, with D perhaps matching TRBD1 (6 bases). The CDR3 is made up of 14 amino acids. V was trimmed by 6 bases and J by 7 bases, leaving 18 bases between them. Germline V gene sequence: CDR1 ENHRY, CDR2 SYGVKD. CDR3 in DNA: TGTGCCATCAGCGCAGGGGAACTATCCTCTGGCTACACCTTC. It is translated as CAISAGELSSGYTF.

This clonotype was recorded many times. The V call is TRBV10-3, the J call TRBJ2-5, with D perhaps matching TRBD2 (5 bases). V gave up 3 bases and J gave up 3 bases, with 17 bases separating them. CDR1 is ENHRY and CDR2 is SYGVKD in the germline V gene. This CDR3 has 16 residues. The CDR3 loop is CAISDGVDPGKETQYF. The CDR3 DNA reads TGTGCCATCAGTGACGGGGTAGACCCGGGGAAAGAGACCCAGTACTTC.

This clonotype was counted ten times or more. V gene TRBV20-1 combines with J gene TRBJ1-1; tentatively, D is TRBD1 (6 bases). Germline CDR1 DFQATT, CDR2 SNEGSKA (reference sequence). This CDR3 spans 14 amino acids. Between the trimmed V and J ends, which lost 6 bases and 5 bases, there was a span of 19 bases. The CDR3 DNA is TGCAGTGCCGTCCGGGGAGGGGGATGGACTGAAGCTTTCTTT. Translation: CSAVRGGGWTEAFF.

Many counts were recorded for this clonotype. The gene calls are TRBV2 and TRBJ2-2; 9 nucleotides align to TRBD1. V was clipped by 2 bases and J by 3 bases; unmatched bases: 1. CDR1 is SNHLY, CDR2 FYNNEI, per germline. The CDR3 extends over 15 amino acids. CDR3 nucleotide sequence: TGTGCCAGCAGTGAAACAGGGGGCGACACCGGGGAGCTGTTTTTT. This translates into CASSETGGDTGELFF.

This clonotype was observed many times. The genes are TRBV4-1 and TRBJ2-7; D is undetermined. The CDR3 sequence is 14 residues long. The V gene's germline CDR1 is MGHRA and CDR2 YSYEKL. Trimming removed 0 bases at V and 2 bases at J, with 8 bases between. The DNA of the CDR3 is TGCGCCAGCAGCCAAGAGAGTGAGACCTACGAGCAGTACTTC. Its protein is CASSQESETYEQYF.

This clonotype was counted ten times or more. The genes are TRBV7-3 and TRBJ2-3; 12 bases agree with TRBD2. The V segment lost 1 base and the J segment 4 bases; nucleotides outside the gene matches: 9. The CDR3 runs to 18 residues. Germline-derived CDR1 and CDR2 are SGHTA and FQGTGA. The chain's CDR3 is CASSLISASGGAADTQYF. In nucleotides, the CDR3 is TGTGCCAGCAGCTTAATTTCGGCTAGCGGGGGGGCGGCAGATACGCAGTATTTT.

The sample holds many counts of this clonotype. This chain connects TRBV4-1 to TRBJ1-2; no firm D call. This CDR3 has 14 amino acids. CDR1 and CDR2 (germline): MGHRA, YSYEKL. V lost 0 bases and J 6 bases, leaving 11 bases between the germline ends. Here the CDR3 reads CASSQDLARDGYTF. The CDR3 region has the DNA TGCGCCAGCAGCCAAGATCTAGCTAGGGATGGCTACACCTTC.

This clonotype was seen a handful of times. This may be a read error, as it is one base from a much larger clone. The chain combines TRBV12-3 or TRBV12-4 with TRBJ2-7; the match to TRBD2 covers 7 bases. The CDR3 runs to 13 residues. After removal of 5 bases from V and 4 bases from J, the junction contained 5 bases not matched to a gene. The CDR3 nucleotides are TGTGCCAGCAGTGCGGGGGTATCGTACGAGCAGTACTTC. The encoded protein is CASSAGVSYEQYF.

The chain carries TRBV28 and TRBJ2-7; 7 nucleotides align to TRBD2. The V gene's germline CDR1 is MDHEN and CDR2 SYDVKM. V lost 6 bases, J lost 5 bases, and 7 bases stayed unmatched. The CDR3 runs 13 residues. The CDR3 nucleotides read TGTGCCAGCAGCCAAGCGGGAAAAAACGAGCAGTACTTC. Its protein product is CASSQAGKNEQYF.

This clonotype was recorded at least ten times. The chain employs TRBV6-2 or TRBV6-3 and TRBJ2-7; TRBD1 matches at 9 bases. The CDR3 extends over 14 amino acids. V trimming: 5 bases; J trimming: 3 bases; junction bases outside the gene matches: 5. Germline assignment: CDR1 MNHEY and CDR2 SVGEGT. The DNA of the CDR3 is TGTGCCAGCAGTCAGCCGGGACAGGGCTACGAGCAGTACTTC. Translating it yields CASSQPGQGYEQYF.

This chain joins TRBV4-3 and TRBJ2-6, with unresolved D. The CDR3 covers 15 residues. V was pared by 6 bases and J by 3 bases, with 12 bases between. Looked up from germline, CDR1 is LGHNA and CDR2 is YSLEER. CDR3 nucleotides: TGCGCCAGCAGTCCAAACGTGGTTGGGGCCAACGTCCTGACTTTC. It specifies CASSPNVVGANVLTF.

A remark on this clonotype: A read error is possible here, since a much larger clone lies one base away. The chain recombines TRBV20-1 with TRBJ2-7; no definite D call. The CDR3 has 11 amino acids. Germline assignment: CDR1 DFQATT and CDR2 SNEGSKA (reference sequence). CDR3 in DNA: TGCAGTGTTAGAGTAAGGTACGAGCAGTACTTC. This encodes CSVRVRYEQYF.

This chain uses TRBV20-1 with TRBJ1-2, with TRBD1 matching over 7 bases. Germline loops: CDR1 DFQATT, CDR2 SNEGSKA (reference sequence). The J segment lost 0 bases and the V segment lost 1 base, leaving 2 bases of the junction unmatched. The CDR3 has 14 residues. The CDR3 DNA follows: TGCAGTGCTAGAGCCGGGACAGCTAACTATGGCTACACCTTC. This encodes CSARAGTANYGYTF.

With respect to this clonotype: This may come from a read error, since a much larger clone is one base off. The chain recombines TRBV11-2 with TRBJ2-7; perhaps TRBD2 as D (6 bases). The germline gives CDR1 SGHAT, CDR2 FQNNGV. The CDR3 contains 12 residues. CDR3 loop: CARSFSGLEQYF. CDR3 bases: TGTGCCAGGAGCTTTTCGGGACTCGAGCAGTACTTC.

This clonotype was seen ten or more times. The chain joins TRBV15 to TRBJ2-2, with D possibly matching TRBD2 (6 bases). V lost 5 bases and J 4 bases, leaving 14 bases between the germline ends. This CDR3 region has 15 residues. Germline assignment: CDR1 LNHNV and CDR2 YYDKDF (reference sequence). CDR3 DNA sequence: TGTGCCACCAGCCGCCGGCAGGGAGGCACCGGGGAGCTGTTTTTT. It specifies CATSRRQGGTGELFF. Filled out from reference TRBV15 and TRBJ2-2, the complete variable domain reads DAMVIQNPRYQVTQFGKPVTLSCSQTLNHNVMYWYQQKSSQAPKLLFHYYDKDFNNEADTPDNFQSRRPNTSFCFLDIRSPGLGDTAMYLCATSRRQGGTGELFFGEGSRLTVL.

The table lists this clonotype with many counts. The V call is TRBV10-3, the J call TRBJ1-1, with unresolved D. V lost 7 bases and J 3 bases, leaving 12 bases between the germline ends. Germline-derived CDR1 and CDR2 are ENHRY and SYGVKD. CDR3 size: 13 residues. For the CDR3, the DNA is TGTGCCATCAAGGTGGCAGACTACACTGAAGCTTTCTTT. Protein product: CAIKVADYTEAFF.

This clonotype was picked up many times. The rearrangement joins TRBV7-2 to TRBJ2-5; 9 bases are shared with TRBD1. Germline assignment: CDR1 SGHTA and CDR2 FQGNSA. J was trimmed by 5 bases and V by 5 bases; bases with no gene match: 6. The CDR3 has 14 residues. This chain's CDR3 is CASSPGQGMETQYF. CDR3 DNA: TGTGCCAGCAGCCCGGGACAGGGTATGGAGACCCAGTACTTC. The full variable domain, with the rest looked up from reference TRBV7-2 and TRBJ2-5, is GAGVSQSPSNKVTEKGKDVELRCDPISGHTALYWYRQSLGQGLEFLIYFQGNSAPDKSGLPSDRFSAERTGGSVSTLTIQRTQQEDSAVYLCASSPGQGMETQYFGPGTRLLVL.

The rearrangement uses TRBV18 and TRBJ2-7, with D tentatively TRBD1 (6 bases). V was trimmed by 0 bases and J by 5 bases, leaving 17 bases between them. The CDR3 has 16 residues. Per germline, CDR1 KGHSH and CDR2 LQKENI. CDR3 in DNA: TGTGCCAGCTCACCACCGCAGGGGCAAGGCACCAACGAGCAGTACTTC. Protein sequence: CASSPPQGQGTNEQYF.

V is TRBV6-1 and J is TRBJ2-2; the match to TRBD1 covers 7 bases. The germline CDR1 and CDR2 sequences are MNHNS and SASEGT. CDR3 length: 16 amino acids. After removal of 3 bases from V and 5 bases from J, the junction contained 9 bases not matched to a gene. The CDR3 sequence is CASSDRDRQVTGELFF. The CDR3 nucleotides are TGTGCCAGCAGTGATAGGGACAGACAAGTTACCGGGGAGCTGTTTTTT.